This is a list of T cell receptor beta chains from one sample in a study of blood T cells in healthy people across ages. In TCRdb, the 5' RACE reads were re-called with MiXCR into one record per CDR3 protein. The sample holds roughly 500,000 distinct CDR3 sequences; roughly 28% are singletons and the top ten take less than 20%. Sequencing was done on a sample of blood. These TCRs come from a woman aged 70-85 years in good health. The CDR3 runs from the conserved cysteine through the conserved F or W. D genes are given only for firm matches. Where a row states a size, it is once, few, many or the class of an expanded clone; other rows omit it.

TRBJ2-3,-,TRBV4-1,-,TGCGCCAGCAGCCAAGATCGCGGGACTCCCTTAGATACGCAGTATTTT,CASSQDRGTPLDTQYF
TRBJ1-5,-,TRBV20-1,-,TGCAGTGCTATTCCCTCGGGTTTGGGGCGCCGGGGGCCCCAGCATTTT,CSAIPSGLGRRGPQHF
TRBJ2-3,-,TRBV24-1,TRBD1,TGTGCCACCAGTGAAGGACAGGGGTGGGATACGCAGTATTTT,CATSEGQGWDTQYF
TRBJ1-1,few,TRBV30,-,TGTGCCTGGAGTCCAGCAAGGACAGTCATGAACACTGAAGCTTTCTTT,CAWSPARTVMNTEAFF
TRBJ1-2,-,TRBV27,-,TGTGCCAGCAGTTTGAGCCTCGATCCGGGGGGCCACTATGGCTACACCTTC,CASSLSLDPGGHYGYTF
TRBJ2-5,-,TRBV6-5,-,TGTGCCAGCAGTTACTTAACCCAAGAGACCCAGTACTTC,CASSYLTQETQYF
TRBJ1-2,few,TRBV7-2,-,TGTGCCAGCAGCTTAGCAAGGGGGAGCTATGGCTACACCTTC,CASSLARGSYGYTF
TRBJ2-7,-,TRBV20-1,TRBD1,TGCAGTGCTAGAGGGGGACAGGTCATTGAAGAGCAGTACTTC,CSARGGQVIEEQYF
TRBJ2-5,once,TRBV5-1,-,TGCGCCAGCAGCTTTAGTACGGGGACCCAAGAGACCCAGTACTTC,CASSFSTGTQETQYF
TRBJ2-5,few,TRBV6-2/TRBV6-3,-,TGTGCCAGCAGGCCTCGGGGATCTGGAGAGACCCAGTACTTC,CASRPRGSGETQYF
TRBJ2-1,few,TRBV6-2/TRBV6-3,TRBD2,TGTGCCAGCAGTTTGCGGGGGGGTGCGAATGAGCAGTTCTTC,CASSLRGGANEQFF
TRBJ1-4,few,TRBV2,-,TGTGCCAGCAGCGCACAGGGACGAACTAATGAAAAACTGTTTTTT,CASSAQGRTNEKLFF
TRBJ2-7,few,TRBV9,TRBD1,TGTGCTAGCAGCGTAGCTAGGACAGGGGCCTCCTACGAGCAGTACTTC,CASSVARTGASYEQYF
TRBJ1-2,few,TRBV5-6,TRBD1,TGTGCCAGCAGCCAGGGACAGGCAGGCTACACCTTC,CASSQGQAGYTF
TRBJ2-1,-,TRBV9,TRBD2,TGTGCCAGCAGCGCCCGGGAGGGACTAGCGGTCTCCTACAATGAGCAGTTCTTC,CASSAREGLAVSYNEQFF
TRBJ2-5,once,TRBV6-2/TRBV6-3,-,TGTGCCAGCAGCACTGATTACCCGCGGGGTGGAAGGATAGAGACCCAGTACTTC,CASSTDYPRGGRIETQYF
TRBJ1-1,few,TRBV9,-,TGTGCCAGCAGCGTAGAGCCGGGTGAAGCTTTCTTT,CASSVEPGEAFF
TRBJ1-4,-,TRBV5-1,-,TGCGCCAGCAGCCCCCCCGGGCAGCCCGCAACTAATGAAAAACTGTTTTTT,CASSPPGQPATNEKLFF